This TCR beta chain originates from a study of blood T cell repertoires in COVID-19. Sequencing used immunoSEQ multiplex PCR; TCRdb keeps in-frame clones, though not all of them. The table records about 310,000 clones, 87% of them present only once. CDR1 and CDR2 (germline): SGDLS, YYNGEE. The CDR3 has 16 amino acids. V gave up 4 bases and J gave up 2 bases, with 16 bases separating them. The sequence came from a woman aged 45 to 65 who had recovered from COVID-19. Specimen: peripheral blood. The chain carries TRBV9 and TRBJ1-3; D is perhaps TRBD1 (6 bases). CDR3 sequence: CASSPPHRAAGNTIYF. Here the CDR3 DNA reads TGTGCCAGCAGCCCCCCCCACAGGGCTGCTGGAAACACCATATATTTT.